The 16 T cell receptor beta chains reported below all come from one sample, sequenced in a study of beta chain features in type 1 diabetes. Findings of the study overall: TCRB CDR3 length was moderately but significantly reduced in all four CD4+ subsets of Type 1 diabetes patients.

Expressed TCRB transcripts were sequenced because the entire RNA isolate underwent reverse transcription. Assay used: immunoSEQ multiplex PCR; TCRdb lists only in-frame clones, some missing. The sample carries about 150,000 clones, approximately 8% recorded once. These receptors are not linked to any known antigen. Material for sequencing was central memory CD4+ T cells from blood. The receptors shown here come from a man younger than 30 with type 1 diabetes.

This clone was seen only a few times. The chain joins TRBV18 to TRBJ1-2; D is unresolved. The germline CDR1 and CDR2 sequences are KGHSH and LQKENI. The CDR3 spans 13 residues. V gave up 6 bases and J gave up 3 bases, with 11 bases separating them. CDR3: CASSVTEHYGYTF. In DNA form, the CDR3 reads TGTGCCAGCTCCGTCACAGAGCACTATGGCTACACCTTC.

This clone was seen only a few times. The chain has TRBV19 and TRBJ2-3; unclear D gene. This CDR3 region has 14 residues. From germline, CDR1 is LNHDA and CDR2 SQIVND (reference sequence). V lost 4 bases and J 4 bases, leaving 12 bases between the germline ends. The CDR3 here is CASSTLHAPDTQYF. The DNA of the CDR3 is TGTGCCAGTAGTACCTTACACGCCCCAGATACGCAGTATTTT. Full variable domain (rest looked up from reference TRBV19 and TRBJ2-3): DGGITQSPKYLFRKEGQNVTLSCEQNLNHDAMYWYRQDPGQGLRLIYYSQIVNDFQKGDIAEGYSVSREKKESFPLTVTSAQKNPTAFYLCASSTLHAPDTQYFGPGTRLTVL.

This chain links TRBV9 with TRBJ2-7; 8 nucleotides match TRBD2. Trimming cost V 3 bases and J 2 bases; bases outside gene matches: 1. This CDR3 has 13 residues. Germline lookup yields CDR1 SGDLS and CDR2 YYNGEE. This chain's CDR3 is CASSARGAYEQYF. CDR3 nucleotide sequence: TGTGCCAGCAGCGCGCGGGGGGCCTACGAGCAGTACTTC.

This clone was observed a few times. The V and J genes are TRBV6-6 and TRBJ2-5; D is unclear. The CDR3 covers 13 residues. Per the germline V gene, CDR1 is MNHNY and CDR2 is SVGAGI (reference sequence). Trimming pared 2 bases from V and 2 bases from J, leaving 6 bases between. CDR3 nucleotide sequence: TGTGCCAGCAGTTACCCCCCTCAAGAGACCCAGTACTTC. Amino acids: CASSYPPQETQYF.

The chain has TRBV18 and TRBJ1-4; D unresolved. This CDR3 has 13 residues. The V end was cut by 3 bases, the J end by 6 bases, with 8 bases between. Germline CDR1 reads KGHSH; CDR2 reads LQKENI. Here the CDR3 DNA reads TGTGCCAGCTCACCTGCGTCGGATGAAAAACTGTTTTTT. It specifies CASSPASDEKLFF.

There are many counts of this clone. This chain joins TRBV7-9 and TRBJ2-3; D gene uncertain. With 4 bases removed from V and 4 bases from J, the gap between germline ends came to 6 bases. Per the germline V gene, CDR1 is SEHNR and CDR2 is FQNEAQ (reference sequence). This CDR3 is 12 amino acids long. DNA of the CDR3: TGTGCCAGCAGCTCGGCGGCAGATACGCAGTATTTT. Translated, it gives CASSSAADTQYF. Supplemented by reference TRBV7-9 and TRBJ2-3, the full variable domain reads DTGVSQNPRHKITKRGQNVTFRCDPISEHNRLYWYRQTLGQGPEFLTYFQNEAQLEKSRLLSDRFSAERPKGSFSTLEIQRTEQGDSAMYLCASSSAADTQYFGPGTRLTVL.

A note on this clone: This specimen includes other DNA sequences encoding the same CDR3. The rearrangement joins TRBV7-2 to TRBJ2-5, with 8 bases fitting TRBD2. The CDR3 loop spans 13 amino acids. V dropped 6 bases and J dropped 4; count of bases not matched to a gene: 4. Germline V gene data show CDR1 as SGHTA and CDR2 as FQGNSA. DNA for the CDR3: TGTGCCAGCAGTCGCACTAGCGGAGAGACCCAGTACTTC. It yields the protein CASSRTSGETQYF.

The V gene is TRBV11-3, the J gene TRBJ2-3; D call uncertain. This CDR3 has 14 residues. The V gene lost 5 bases and the J gene lost 3 bases, with 12 bases spanning the gap. Germline CDR1 is SGHNT and CDR2 is YENEEA. The CDR3 nucleotides read TGTGCCAGCAGCCCCACTACGGTGACAGATACGCAGTATTTT. Translating it yields CASSPTTVTDTQYF.

The V call is TRBV27, the J call TRBJ1-2, with unresolved D. The V end lost 0 bases, the J end lost 2 bases, and 16 bases lay between the germline ends. CDR3 length: 17 amino acids. Looked up from germline, CDR1 is MNHEY and CDR2 is SMNVEV (reference sequence). This chain's CDR3 is CASSLSFYGRMNYGYTF. In DNA form, the CDR3 reads TGTGCCAGCAGTTTATCGTTTTACGGGAGAATGAACTATGGCTACACCTTC.

The chain couples TRBV5-1 to TRBJ2-7; perhaps TRBD1 as D (6 bases). CDR1 is SGHRS and CDR2 is YFSETQ in the germline V gene. V lost 3 bases, J lost 3 bases, and 13 bases lay in between. This CDR3 has 14 amino acids. CDR3 protein: CASSSSGDLYEQYF. The CDR3 DNA reads as TGCGCCAGCAGCTCTTCAGGGGATCTCTACGAGCAGTACTTC.

Ten or more counts support this clone. V usage is TRBV30 and J usage is TRBJ2-6, with D possibly being TRBD1 (6 bases). The V end lost 2 bases, the J end lost 0 bases, and 14 bases lay between the germline ends. This CDR3 comprises 17 residues. Germline CDR1 is GTSNPN and CDR2 is SVGIG (reference sequence). In DNA form, the CDR3 reads TGTGCCTGGAGTTCCCTACAGGGTTACTCTGGGGCCAACGTCCTGACTTTC. It translates to CAWSSLQGYSGANVLTF.

The chain couples TRBV5-1 to TRBJ2-3; D unclear. The CDR3 totals 12 residues. CDR1 and CDR2 (germline): SGHRS, YFSETQ. The V gene lost 4 bases and the J gene lost 2 bases, with 5 bases spanning the gap. The CDR3 is CASSELTDTQYF. The CDR3 nucleotides read TGCGCCAGCAGCGAACTCACAGATACGCAGTATTTT.

The chain joins TRBV4-3 to TRBJ2-1, with 8 bases identical to TRBD2. V was pared by 0 bases and J by 5 bases, with 3 bases of the junction left unmatched. This CDR3 comprises 15 residues. From germline, CDR1 is LGHNA and CDR2 YSLEER. The CDR3 DNA is TGCGCCAGCAGCCAAGACCAGCGGGGGAACAATGAGCAGTTCTTC. The encoded protein is CASSQDQRGNNEQFF.

Only a few counts were recorded for this clone. The chain carries TRBV7-2 and TRBJ2-7; TRBD2 matches at 9 bases. The CDR3 has 16 amino acids. In germline, CDR1 is SGHTA, CDR2 FQGNSA. The ends lost 5 bases at V and 2 bases at J; junction bases unmatched: 10. The CDR3 DNA reads TGTGCCAGCAGCCCCTATGGCGGGGGGGGCACCTACGAGCAGTACTTC. This codes for CASSPYGGGGTYEQYF.

In this sample, this clone turned up a few times. The chain has TRBV10-3 and TRBJ1-1; D gene uncertain. CDR3 length: 16 amino acids. The V and J ends lost 4 bases and 0 bases respectively, with 15 bases between them. The germline CDR1 and CDR2 sequences are ENHRY and SYGVKD. In DNA, the CDR3 is TGTGCCATCAGTGCCTCCCACAGTGGAATGAACACTGAAGCTTTCTTT. This translates into CAISASHSGMNTEAFF.

The J gene is TRBJ2-1, the V gene TRBV28; no clear D gene. The CDR3 has 11 amino acids. Germline lookup yields CDR1 MDHEN and CDR2 SYDVKM. V lost 6 bases to trimming and J lost 5 bases, with 5 bases between them. The CDR3 coding sequence is TGTGCCAGCAGGGCCCACAATGAGCAGTTCTTC. This translates into CASRAHNEQFF. The full variable domain, completed using reference TRBV28 and TRBJ2-1, is DVKVTQSSRYLVKRTGEKVFLECVQDMDHENMFWYRQDPGLGLRLIYFSYDVKMKEKGDIPEGYSVSREKKERFSLILESASTNQTSMYLCASRAHNEQFFGPGTRLTVL.